This entry is about one T cell receptor beta chain. The antigen remains undetermined. The sample comes from a study of cytomegalovirus exposure and HLA in healthy donors. Data came from immunoSEQ multiplex PCR; TCRdb stores just in-frame clones and leaves some out. The profile shows 120,000 or so clones, 89% of them singletons. Study-wide points: TCR sequences were mostly rare, though some public TCRs occurred in many donors. In vitro checks showed that a few CMV-associated chains really do target CMV antigens. A classifier reportedly called cytomegalovirus status with high sensitivity and specificity.

CDR1 KGHSH and CDR2 LQKENI come from the germline V gene. This CDR3 region has 14 residues. V shed 0 bases and J 8 bases; nucleotides not matched to a gene: 6. Sample: PBMCs. This chain joins TRBV18 and TRBJ1-2, with TRBD1 identical over 7 bases. This TCR came from a woman aged 18 to 35 in good health and CMV-seronegative. Here the CDR3 reads CASSPPDRARGYTF. The CDR3 bases are TGTGCCAGCTCACCACCAGACAGGGCAAGAGGCTACACCTTC.